The 11 T cell receptor beta chains presented below share a single source sample, sequenced in a study of graft-versus-host responses after intestinal transplantation. Clones were sequenced by immunoSEQ multiplex PCR, and TCRdb holds only the in-frame ones, with some missing. The repertoire holds roughly 110,000 clones, with about 92% as singletons. These receptors have no known antigen. The sequenced sample was unstimulated CD4+ T cells sorted from spleen or lymph node cells, obtained before transplant. These receptors originate from a human donor who was the organ donor for an intestinal transplant.

CDR3 DNA sequence: TGTGCCAGCAGTGACTTTAGGCTTCCGGGAGAGCAGTTCTTC. Translated: CASSDFRLPGEQFF. The chain employs TRBV25-1 and TRBJ2-1; possible D gene TRBD2, 5 bases. Per germline, CDR1 MGHDK and CDR2 SYGVNS. V lost 3 bases and J lost 10, with 16 bases in between. There are 14 residues in the CDR3.

The V call is TRBV19, the J call TRBJ2-5; either TRBD1 or TRBD2 may supply D (5 bases each). The CDR3 extends over 14 amino acids. Germline V gene sequence: CDR1 LNHDA, CDR2 SQIVND (reference sequence). Trimming removed 5 bases at V and 3 bases at J, with 13 bases between. The CDR3 DNA reads as TGTGCCAGTAGTCCATGGGACGGGAAAGAGACCCAGTACTTC. Translating it yields CASSPWDGKETQYF.

As to this clone: At one end the junction does not follow the germline gene, possibly because of a read error. Other DNA variants within this sample encode the same CDR3. The chain links TRBV19 to TRBJ1-1; 8 bases map to TRBD1. The CDR3 extends over 15 amino acids. Germline loops: CDR1 LNHDA, CDR2 SQIVND (reference sequence). DNA of the CDR3: TGTGCCAGTAGTATCGTGACAGGGGTAAACACTGAGGCTTTCTTT. This gives the protein CASSIVTGVNTEAFF.

The rearrangement joins TRBV7-9 to TRBJ2-5; tentative D call: TRBD1 (5 bases). There are 14 residues in the CDR3. V dropped 2 bases and J dropped 4 bases, with 11 bases sitting between them. Germline CDR1 and CDR2: SEHNR and FQNEAQ (reference sequence). The CDR3 DNA is TGTGCCAGCAGCTTATTTTCAGGGCCAGAGACCCAGTACTTC. Amino acids: CASSLFSGPETQYF.

This chain uses TRBV6-6 with TRBJ2-4, with D unclear. The CDR3 contains 13 residues. Per germline, CDR1 MNHNY and CDR2 SVGAGI (reference sequence). CDR3 DNA: TGTGCATCTGCCGAACTAGCCAAAAACATTCAGTACTTC. Protein product: CASAELAKNIQYF.

A remark on this clone: Other DNA sequences within the sample encode an identical CDR3. The chain couples TRBV28 to TRBJ1-1, with D hard to call. The germline V and J ends were trimmed by 6 bases and 0 bases, with 5 bases remaining between them. This CDR3 has 12 residues. The germline CDR1 and CDR2 sequences are MDHEN and SYDVKM. CDR3 DNA sequence: TGTGCCAGCAGCCAAATGAACACTGAAGCTTTCTTT. Translation gives CASSQMNTEAFF.

The V and J genes are TRBV9 and TRBJ1-2; the D is unclear. The CDR3 has 19 residues. Trimming took off 4 bases at V and 0 bases at J, with 25 bases between the two ends. Germline V lookup: CDR1 SGDLS, CDR2 YYNGEE. The CDR3 reads CASSRTGPTDNLANYGYTF. DNA for the CDR3: TGTGCCAGCAGCAGAACCGGACCGACCGACAACTTAGCTAACTATGGCTACACCTTC. Drawing the rest from reference TRBV9 and TRBJ1-2, the complete variable domain is DSGVTQTPKHLITATGQRVTLRCSPRSGDLSVYWYQQSLDQGLQFLIQYYNGEERAKGNILERFSAQQFPDLHSELNLSSLELGDSALYFCASSRTGPTDNLANYGYTFGSGTRLTVV.

The chain employs TRBV19 and TRBJ1-1; D is possibly TRBD1 (6 bases). Germline V gives CDR1 LNHDA, CDR2 SQIVND (reference sequence). V lost 4 bases and J 4 bases, leaving 19 bases between the germline ends. The CDR3 is 16 residues long. CDR3 in DNA: TGTGCCAGTAGTACCGGACAGCGCCGGAGGGCCACTGAAGCTTTCTTT. It codes for CASSTGQRRRATEAFF.

The gene calls are TRBV6-5 and TRBJ2-7; no reliable D call. The V end was cut by 8 bases, the J end by 1 base, with 12 bases between. This CDR3 spans 13 amino acids. CDR1 is MNHEY, CDR2 SVGAGI, per germline. CDR3 nucleotide sequence: TGTGCCAGCGCGTCTCGAGTTTCCTACGAGCAGTACTTC. It encodes CASASRVSYEQYF.

CDR3: CAWSALAGGTYNEQFF. The CDR3 DNA reads TGTGCCTGGAGTGCTTTAGCGGGAGGGACCTACAATGAGCAGTTCTTC. The chain has TRBV30 and TRBJ2-1; 11 nucleotides agree with TRBD2. The CDR3 spans 16 residues. CDR1 GTSNPN and CDR2 SVGIG come from the germline V gene (reference sequence). V shed 1 base and J 2 bases; nucleotides not matched to a gene: 4.

The chain joins TRBV15 to TRBJ1-4; the match to TRBD1 covers 9 bases. The J segment lost 7 bases and the V segment lost 1 base, leaving 10 bases of the junction unmatched. CDR3 length: 17 residues. CDR1 and CDR2 (germline): LNHNV, YYDKDF (reference sequence). CDR3 DNA sequence: TGTGCCACCAGCAGAGTGGGTGGACAGGGGTATGGTGAAAAACTGTTTTTT. It yields the protein CATSRVGGQGYGEKLFF. Complete variable domain (other parts from reference TRBV15 and TRBJ1-4): DAMVIQNPRYQVTQFGKPVTLSCSQTLNHNVMYWYQQKSSQAPKLLFHYYDKDFNNEADTPDNFQSRRPNTSFCFLDIRSPGLGDTAMYLCATSRVGGQGYGEKLFFGSGTQLSVL.